This paragraph reports one T cell receptor beta chain. Its antigen is currently unknown. Naive-designated CD8 cells lacked CD45RO, were positively enriched for CCR7, and omitted terminally differentiated effector memory CD45RA+ cells. These data belong to a study of shared clonotypes between healthy human individuals. Study results and caveats: Naive subsets usually exceeded memory subsets in estimated richness.

V lost 0 bases to trimming and J lost 7 bases, with 15 bases between them. The CDR3 is made up of 14 amino acids. Germline V gene lookup returns CDR1 GTSNPN and CDR2 SVGIG (reference sequence). The method was immunoSEQ multiplex PCR; TCRdb's version includes in-frame clones alone and lacks a portion of them. Counted here are about 2.1 million clones, 93% occurring once; the ten biggest clones make up approximately 1.6%. This receptor was taken from a man aged 18 to 30 in good health. Some clones in this sample may be carry-over from other donors' samples. Sequenced input: naive CD8+ T cells from PBMCs. The chain joins TRBV30 to TRBJ1-2; D not certain. The CDR3 DNA reads TGTGCCTGGAGTGTTTGGAGGGAGTCAGGTGGCTACACCTTC. Translation: CAWSVWRESGGYTF.